The rows below give T cell receptor beta chains drawn from one sample of a study of T cells in Graves' hyperthyroidism and ophthalmopathy. A single record per CDR3 protein comes from TCRdb applying MiXCR to the multiplex PCR reads. The sample records hundreds of thousands of distinct CDR3 sequences, over 12% being singletons. Sequencing was performed on blood. All receptors come from a woman aged 60-75 years with Graves' ophthalmopathy. The CDR3 runs from the conserved cysteine through the conserved F or W. D genes are given only for firm matches. Expanded clones are given a class, and other clones once, few, many or no size at all.

size: NA; V: TRBV24-1; D: NA; CDR3: CATSDWGGNQPQHF
size: many; V: TRBV5-1; D: NA; CDR3: CASSWDQYEQYF
size: many; V: TRBV7-2; D: NA; CDR3: CASSLYRGDTEAFF
size: few; V: TRBV3-1; D: TRBD2; CDR3: CASSQPGTSGRAGRQYF
size: many; V: TRBV2; D: NA; CDR3: CASSEEGMAQETQYF
size: few; V: TRBV19; D: TRBD2; CDR3: CASSNLAGAYNEQFF
size: few; V: TRBV5-8; D: TRBD2; CDR3: CASSLVGREAYEQYF
size: few; V: TRBV29-1; D: NA; CDR3: CSVGGLGPNTGELFF
size: many; V: TRBV28; D: NA; CDR3: CASTPIMGLSSSYEQYF
size: NA; V: TRBV4-1; D: TRBD1; CDR3: CASSQGDRGTDTQYF
size: many; V: TRBV5-1; D: TRBD2; CDR3: CASRRGSGTRGTDTQYF
size: few; V: TRBV4-1; D: TRBD2; CDR3: CASSRLPSGSSGGELFF
size: few; V: TRBV19; D: NA; CDR3: CASSYRGLMNTEAFF
size: many; V: TRBV12-3/TRBV12-4; D: TRBD1; CDR3: CASGDRGHGYTF